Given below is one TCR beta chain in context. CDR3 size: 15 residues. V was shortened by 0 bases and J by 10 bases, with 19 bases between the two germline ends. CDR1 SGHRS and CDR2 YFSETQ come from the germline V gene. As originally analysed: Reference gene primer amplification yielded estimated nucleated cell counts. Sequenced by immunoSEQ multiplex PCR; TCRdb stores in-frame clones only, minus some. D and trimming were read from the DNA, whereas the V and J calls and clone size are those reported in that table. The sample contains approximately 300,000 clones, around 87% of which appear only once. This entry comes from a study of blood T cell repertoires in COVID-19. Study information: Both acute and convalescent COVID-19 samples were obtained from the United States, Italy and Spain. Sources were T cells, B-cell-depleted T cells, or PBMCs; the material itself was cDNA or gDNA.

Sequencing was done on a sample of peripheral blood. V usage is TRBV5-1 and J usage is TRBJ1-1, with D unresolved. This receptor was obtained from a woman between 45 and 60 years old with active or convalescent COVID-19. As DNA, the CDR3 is TGCGCCAGCAGCTTGGACCGGGTGTCCTCAGGAGGAGCTTTCTTT. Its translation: CASSLDRVSSGGAFF.